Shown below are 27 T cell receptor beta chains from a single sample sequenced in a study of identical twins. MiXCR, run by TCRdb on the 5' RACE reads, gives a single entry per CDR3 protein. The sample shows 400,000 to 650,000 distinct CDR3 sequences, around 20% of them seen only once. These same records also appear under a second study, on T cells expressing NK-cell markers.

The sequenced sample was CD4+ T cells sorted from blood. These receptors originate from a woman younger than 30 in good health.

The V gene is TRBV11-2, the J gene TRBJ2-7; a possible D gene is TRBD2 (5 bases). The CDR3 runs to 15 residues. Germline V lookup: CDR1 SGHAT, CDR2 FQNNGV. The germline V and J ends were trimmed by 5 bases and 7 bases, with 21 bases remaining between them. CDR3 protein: CASSHPAGAAGEQYF. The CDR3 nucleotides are TGTGCCAGCAGCCATCCTGCTGGCGCGGCGGGTGAGCAGTACTTC.

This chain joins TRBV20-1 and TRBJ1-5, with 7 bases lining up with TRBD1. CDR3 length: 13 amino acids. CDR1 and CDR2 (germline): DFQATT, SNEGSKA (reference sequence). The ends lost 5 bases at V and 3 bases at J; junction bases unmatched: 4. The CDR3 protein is CSAGQANNQPQHF. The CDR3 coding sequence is TGCAGTGCTGGACAGGCTAACAATCAGCCCCAGCATTTT.

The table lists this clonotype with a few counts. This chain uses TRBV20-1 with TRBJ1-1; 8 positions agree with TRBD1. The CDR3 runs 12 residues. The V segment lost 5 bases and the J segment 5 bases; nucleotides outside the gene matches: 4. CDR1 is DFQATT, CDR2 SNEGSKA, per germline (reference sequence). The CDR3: CSAYTGGTEAFF. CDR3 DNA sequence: TGCAGTGCTTACACAGGGGGAACTGAAGCTTTCTTT.

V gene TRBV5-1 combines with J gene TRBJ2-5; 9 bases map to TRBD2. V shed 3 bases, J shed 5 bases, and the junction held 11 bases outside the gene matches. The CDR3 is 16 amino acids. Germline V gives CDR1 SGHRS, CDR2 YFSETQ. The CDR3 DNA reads TGCGCCAGCAGCTCGCGGGGGGGGAAAATTTCGGAGACCCAGTACTTC. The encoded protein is CASSSRGGKISETQYF.

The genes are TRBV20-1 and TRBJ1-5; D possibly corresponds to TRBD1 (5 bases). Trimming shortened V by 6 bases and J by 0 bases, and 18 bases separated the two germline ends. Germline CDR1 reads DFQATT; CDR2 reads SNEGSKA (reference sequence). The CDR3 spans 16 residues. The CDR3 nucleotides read TGCAGTGCCCTGTCCCAGGGCCCTTATAGCAATCAGCCCCAGCATTTT. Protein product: CSALSQGPYSNQPQHF.

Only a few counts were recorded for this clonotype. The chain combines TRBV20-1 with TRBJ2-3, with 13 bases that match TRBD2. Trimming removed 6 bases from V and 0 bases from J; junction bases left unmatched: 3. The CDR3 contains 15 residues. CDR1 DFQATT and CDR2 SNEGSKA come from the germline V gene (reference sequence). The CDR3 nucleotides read TGCAGTGCACTGACTAGCGGGGGGAGCACAGATACGCAGTATTTT. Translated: CSALTSGGSTDTQYF.

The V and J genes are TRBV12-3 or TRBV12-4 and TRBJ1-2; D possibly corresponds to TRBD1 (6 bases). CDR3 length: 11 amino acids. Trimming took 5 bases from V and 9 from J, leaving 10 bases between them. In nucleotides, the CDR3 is TGTGCCAGCAGTGAAAGGGGGAGCTACACCTTC. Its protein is CASSERGSYTF.

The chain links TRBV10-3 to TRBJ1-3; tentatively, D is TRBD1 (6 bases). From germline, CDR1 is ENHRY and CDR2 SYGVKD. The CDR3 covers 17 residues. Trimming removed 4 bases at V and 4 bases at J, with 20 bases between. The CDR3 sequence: CAISVFRDTKSGNTIYF. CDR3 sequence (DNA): TGTGCCATCAGTGTCTTCCGGGACACAAAGTCGGGAAACACCATATATTTT.

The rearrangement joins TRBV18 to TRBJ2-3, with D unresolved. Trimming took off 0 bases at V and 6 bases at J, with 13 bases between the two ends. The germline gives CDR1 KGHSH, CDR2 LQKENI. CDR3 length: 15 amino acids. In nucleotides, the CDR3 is TGTGCCAGCTCACCACCTTTAGCTCAGTCGGATACGCAGTATTTT. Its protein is CASSPPLAQSDTQYF.

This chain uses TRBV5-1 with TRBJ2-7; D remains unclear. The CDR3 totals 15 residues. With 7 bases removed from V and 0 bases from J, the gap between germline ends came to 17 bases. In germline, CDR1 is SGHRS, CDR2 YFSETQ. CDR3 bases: TGCGCCAGCTCTGTGGACCGGGTTAGCTCCTACGAGCAGTACTTC. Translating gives CASSVDRVSSYEQYF.

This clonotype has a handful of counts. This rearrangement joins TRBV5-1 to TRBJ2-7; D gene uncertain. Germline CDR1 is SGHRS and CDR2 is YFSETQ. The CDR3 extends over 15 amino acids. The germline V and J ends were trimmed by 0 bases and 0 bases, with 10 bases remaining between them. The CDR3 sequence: CASSLAGRSSYEQYF. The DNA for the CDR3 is TGCGCCAGCAGCTTGGCAGGAAGGAGCTCCTACGAGCAGTACTTC.

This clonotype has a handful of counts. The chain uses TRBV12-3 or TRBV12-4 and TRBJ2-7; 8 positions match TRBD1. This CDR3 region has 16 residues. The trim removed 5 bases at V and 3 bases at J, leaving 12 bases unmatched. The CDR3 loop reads CASSIEYRGVGYEQYF. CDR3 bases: TGTGCCAGCAGTATCGAATACAGGGGGGTTGGCTACGAGCAGTACTTC.

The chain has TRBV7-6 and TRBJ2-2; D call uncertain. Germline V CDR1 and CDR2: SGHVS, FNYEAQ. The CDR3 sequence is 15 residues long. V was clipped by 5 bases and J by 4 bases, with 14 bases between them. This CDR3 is CASSPTPQGTGELFF. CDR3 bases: TGTGCCAGCAGCCCAACCCCCCAAGGCACCGGGGAGCTGTTTTTT.

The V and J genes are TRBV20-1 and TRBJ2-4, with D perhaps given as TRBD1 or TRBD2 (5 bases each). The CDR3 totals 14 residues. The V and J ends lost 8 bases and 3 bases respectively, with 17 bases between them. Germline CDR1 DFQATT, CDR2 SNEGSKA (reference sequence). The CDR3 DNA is TGCAGTACTGGGACGGGGAAGGGCAAAAACATTCAGTACTTC. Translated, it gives CSTGTGKGKNIQYF.

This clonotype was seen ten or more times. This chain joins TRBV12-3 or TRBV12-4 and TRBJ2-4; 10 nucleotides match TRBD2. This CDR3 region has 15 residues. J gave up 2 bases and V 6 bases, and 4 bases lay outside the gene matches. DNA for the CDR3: TGTGCCAGCAGGTCAGCGGGAGGGCCCAAAAACATTCAGTACTTC. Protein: CASRSAGGPKNIQYF.

This CDR3 reads CASSGLAGVSGANVLTF. CDR3 DNA: TGTGCCAGCTCCGGACTAGCGGGTGTCTCTGGGGCCAACGTCCTGACTTTC. V usage is TRBV18 and J usage is TRBJ2-6; 11 positions agree with TRBD2. Germline V CDR1 and CDR2: KGHSH, LQKENI. Trimming at V came to 6 bases and at J to 0 bases, leaving 4 bases not matched to a gene. The CDR3 has 17 residues.

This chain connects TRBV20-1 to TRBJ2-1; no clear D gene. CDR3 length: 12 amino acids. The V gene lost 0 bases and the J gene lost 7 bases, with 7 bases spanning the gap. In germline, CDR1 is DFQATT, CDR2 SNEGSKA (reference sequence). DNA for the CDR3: TGCAGTGCTAGAGATCGGGCTAATGAGCAGTTCTTC. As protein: CSARDRANEQFF.

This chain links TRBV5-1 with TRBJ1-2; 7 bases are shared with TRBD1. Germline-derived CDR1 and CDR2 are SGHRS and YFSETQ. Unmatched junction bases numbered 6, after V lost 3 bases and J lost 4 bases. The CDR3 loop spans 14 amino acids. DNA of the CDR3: TGCGCCAGCAGCTCTTACAGGGGTCCCTATGGCTACACCTTC. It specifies CASSSYRGPYGYTF.

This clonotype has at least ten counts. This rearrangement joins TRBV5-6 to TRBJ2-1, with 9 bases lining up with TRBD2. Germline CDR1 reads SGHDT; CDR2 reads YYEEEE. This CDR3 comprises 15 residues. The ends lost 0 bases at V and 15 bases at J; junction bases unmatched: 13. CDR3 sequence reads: CASSLVSWREGPWFF. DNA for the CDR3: TGTGCCAGCAGCTTGGTTTCTTGGCGGGAGGGCCCCTGGTTCTTC.

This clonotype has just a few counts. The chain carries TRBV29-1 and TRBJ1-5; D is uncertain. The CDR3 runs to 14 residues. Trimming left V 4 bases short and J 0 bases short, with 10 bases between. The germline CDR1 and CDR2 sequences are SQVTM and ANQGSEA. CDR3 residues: CSVVPANSNQPQHF. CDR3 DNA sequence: TGCAGCGTTGTACCAGCTAATAGCAATCAGCCCCAGCATTTT.

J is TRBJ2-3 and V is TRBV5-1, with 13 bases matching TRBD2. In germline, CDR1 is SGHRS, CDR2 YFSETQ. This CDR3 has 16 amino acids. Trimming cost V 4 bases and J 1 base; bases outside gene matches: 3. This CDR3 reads CASSTGLAGGTDTQYF. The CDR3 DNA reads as TGCGCCAGCAGCACCGGACTAGCGGGGGGCACAGATACGCAGTATTTT. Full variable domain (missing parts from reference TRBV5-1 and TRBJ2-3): KAGVTQTPRYLIKTRGQQVTLSCSPISGHRSVSWYQQTPGQGLQFLFEYFSETQRNKGNFPGRFSGRQFSNSRSEMNVSTLELGDSALYLCASSTGLAGGTDTQYFGPGTRLTVL.

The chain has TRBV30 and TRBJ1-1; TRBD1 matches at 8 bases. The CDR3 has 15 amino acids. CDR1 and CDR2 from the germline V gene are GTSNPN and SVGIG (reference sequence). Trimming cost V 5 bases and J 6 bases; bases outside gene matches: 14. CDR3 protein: CAWLHPGQARAEAFF. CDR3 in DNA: TGTGCCTGGCTTCATCCGGGACAGGCCCGGGCTGAAGCTTTCTTT. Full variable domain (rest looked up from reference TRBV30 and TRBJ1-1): SQTIHQWPATLVQPVGSPLSLECTVEGTSNPNLYWYRQAAGRGLQLLFYSVGIGQISSEVPQNLSASRPQDRQFILSSKKLLLSDSGFYLCAWLHPGQARAEAFFGQGTRLTVV.

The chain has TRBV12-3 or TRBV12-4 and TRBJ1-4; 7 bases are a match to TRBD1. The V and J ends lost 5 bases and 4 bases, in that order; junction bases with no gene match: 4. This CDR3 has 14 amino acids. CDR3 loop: CASSTGQLNEKLFF. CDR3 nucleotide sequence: TGTGCCAGCAGTACGGGACAGCTTAATGAAAAACTGTTTTTT.

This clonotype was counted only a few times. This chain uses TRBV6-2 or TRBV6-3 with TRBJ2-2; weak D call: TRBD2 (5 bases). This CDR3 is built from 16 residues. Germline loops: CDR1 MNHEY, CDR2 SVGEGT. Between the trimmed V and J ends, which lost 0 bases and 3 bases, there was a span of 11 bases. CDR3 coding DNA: TGTGCCAGCAGTTACTCGGAGGAGTCTTACACCGGGGAGCTGTTTTTT. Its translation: CASSYSEESYTGELFF.

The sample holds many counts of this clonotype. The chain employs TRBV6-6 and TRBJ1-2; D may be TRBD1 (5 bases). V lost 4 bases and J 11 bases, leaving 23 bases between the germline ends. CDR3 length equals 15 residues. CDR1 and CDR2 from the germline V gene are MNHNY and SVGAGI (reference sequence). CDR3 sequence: CASSSRAGGLWGYTF. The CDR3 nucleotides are TGTGCCAGCAGTTCGAGGGCTGGCGGATTATGGGGGTACACCTTC.

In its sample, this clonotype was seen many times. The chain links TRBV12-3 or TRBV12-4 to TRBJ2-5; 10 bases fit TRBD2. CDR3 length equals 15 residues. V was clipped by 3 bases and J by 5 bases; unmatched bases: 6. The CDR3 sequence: CASSFRLAGEETQYF. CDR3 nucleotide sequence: TGTGCCAGCAGTTTCCGGCTAGCGGGAGAGGAGACCCAGTACTTC.

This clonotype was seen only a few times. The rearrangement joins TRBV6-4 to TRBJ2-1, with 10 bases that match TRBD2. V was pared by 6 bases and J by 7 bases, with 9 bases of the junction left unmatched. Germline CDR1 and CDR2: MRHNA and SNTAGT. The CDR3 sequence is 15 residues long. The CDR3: CASSKRISGGNEQFF. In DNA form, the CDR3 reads TGTGCCAGCAGCAAAAGGATTAGCGGGGGGAATGAGCAGTTCTTC.